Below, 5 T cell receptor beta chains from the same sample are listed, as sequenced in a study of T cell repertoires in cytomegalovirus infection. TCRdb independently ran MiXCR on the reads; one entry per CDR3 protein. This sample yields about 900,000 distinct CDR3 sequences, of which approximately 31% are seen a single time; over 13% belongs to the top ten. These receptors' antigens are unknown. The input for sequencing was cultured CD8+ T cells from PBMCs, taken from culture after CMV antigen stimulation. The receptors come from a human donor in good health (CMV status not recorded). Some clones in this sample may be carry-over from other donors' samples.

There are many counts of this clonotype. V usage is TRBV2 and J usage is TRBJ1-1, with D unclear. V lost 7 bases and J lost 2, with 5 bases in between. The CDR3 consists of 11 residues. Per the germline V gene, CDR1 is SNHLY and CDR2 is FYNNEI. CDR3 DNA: TGTGCCAGCAACCCAAACACTGAAGCTTTCTTT. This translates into CASNPNTEAFF. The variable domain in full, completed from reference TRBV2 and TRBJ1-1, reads EPEVTQTPSHQVTQMGQEVILRCVPISNHLYFYWYRQILGQKVEFLVSFYNNEISEKSEIFDDQFSVERPDGSNFTLKIRSTKLEDSAMYFCASNPNTEAFFGQGTRLTVV.

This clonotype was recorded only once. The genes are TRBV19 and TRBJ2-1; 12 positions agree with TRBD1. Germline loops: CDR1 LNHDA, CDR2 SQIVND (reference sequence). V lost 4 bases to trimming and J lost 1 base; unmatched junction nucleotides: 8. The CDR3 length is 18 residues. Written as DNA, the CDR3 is TGTGCCAGTAGTACGGTACCGGGACAGGGGGCGTCCTACAATGAGCAGTTCTTC. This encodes CASSTVPGQGASYNEQFF.

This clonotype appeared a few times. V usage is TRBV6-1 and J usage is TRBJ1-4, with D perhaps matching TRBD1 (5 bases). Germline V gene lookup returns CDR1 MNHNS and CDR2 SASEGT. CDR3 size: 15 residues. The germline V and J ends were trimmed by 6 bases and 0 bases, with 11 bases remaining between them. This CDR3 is CASRSAGATNEKLFF. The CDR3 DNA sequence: TGTGCCAGCAGGTCGGCGGGGGCAACTAATGAAAAACTGTTTTTT.

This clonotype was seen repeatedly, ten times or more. CDR3 DNA: TGTGCCAGCAGCCTTAGCTGGACAGGGGGTGACTCCTATGGCTACACCTTC. As protein: CASSLSWTGGDSYGYTF. V gene TRBV7-8 combines with J gene TRBJ1-2, with TRBD1 matching 10 bases. V was clipped by 5 bases and J by 4 bases; unmatched bases: 13. The CDR3 has 17 residues. Germline CDR1 is SGHVS and CDR2 is FQNEAQ.

Here the CDR3 reads CASSIVYGGDYEQYF. The CDR3 DNA follows: TGTGCCAGTAGTATAGTGTATGGCGGAGACTACGAGCAGTACTTC. This rearrangement joins TRBV19 to TRBJ2-7; D call uncertain. Trimming removed 1 base from V and 3 bases from J, with 13 bases in between. The CDR3 runs to 15 residues. Germline V CDR1 and CDR2: LNHDA, SQIVND (reference sequence).